This TCR beta chain was found in a study of T cells after yellow fever vaccination. Across the study: For low cell numbers, libraries were made with SMART-Seq v4 Ultra Low Input.

This clonotype occurred a few times. In TCRdb, the 5' RACE reads were re-called with MiXCR into one record per CDR3 protein. Of 150,000 to 200,000 distinct CDR3 sequences listed, about 10% are singletons. CDR3 length equals 16 residues. Trimming removed 3 bases from V and 6 bases from J; junction bases left unmatched: 7. CDR1 and CDR2 from the germline V gene are LGHNA and YNFKEQ. This receptor was identified in a man aged 18 to 29 who received the YFV17D yellow fever vaccine. The material sequenced was CD8+ T cells sorted from PBMCs, taken 15 days after the yellow fever booster vaccination. The rearrangement links TRBV4-2 to TRBJ2-1; 11 bases line up with TRBD1. The CDR3 DNA is TGTGCCAGCAGCCAGGAAATCGGGACAGGGGGCAATGAGCAGTTCTTC. Its protein is CASSQEIGTGGNEQFF.